This T cell receptor beta chain derives from a study of blood T cell repertoires in COVID-19. The wider study: Sites across the United States, Italy and Spain contributed samples from acute and convalescent COVID-19. Sample material is recorded as cDNA or gDNA derived from T cells, B-cell-depleted T cells, or PBMCs.

In the source study's methods: Estimated nucleated cell counts came from reference gene primer amplification. Measured with immunoSEQ multiplex PCR; TCRdb has only the in-frame clones, and not every one. The DNA gave D and trimming, while V, J and clone size come from that table. The sample holds more than 90,000 clones, about 88% seen once. Looked up from germline, CDR1 is SGHTA and CDR2 is FQGTGA. This CDR3 has 15 residues. V gave up 6 bases and J gave up 2 bases, with 11 bases separating them. The source is a man aged 40-49 years with acute or convalescent COVID-19. The chain combines TRBV7-3 with TRBJ2-6, with D maybe TRBD2 (6 bases). The material sequenced was peripheral blood. The CDR3 region has the DNA TGTGCCAGCAGTACCGGGGAGGCTGGGGCCAACGTCCTGACTTTC. Its protein product is CASSTGEAGANVLTF.